This TCR beta chain was identified during a study of shared clonotypes between healthy human individuals. Clones were sequenced by immunoSEQ multiplex PCR, and TCRdb holds only the in-frame ones, with some missing. There are about 1.5 million clones in the sample; approximately 97% occur only once, and approximately 1.2% lies in the top ten. Germline CDR1 reads MDHEN; CDR2 reads SYDVKM. CDR3 length: 14 amino acids. Between the trimmed V and J ends, which lost 6 bases and 1 base, there was a span of 12 bases. This clonotype originated in a man aged 25 to 40 in good health. J is TRBJ2-5 and V is TRBV28, with a weak D call TRBD1 (6 bases). Specimen: naive CD4+ T cells sorted from blood. Stated subset: CD45RA+ positively selected. CDR3 nucleotide sequence: TGTGCCAGCAGCTACGGGACACTCCAAGAGACCCAGTACTTC. Its translation: CASSYGTLQETQYF.